This TCR beta chain was identified in a study of human T cells and chemical hapten exposure (dated by TCRdb to about 2021). Some background on the complete study: For sensitization, 2% DPC in acetone was applied to a roughly 2 cm by roughly 2 cm area of upper inner arm skin. Throughout the study period of roughly 24 weeks, patients also received therapeutic DPC doses to the scalp every week. Patch tests used Finn chambers with 0.01% DPC on the upper back, scored after 6 days by International Contact Dermatitis Research Group standards. Most of the patients in the cohort were female, and the cohort covered alopecia areata with under or over 50% scalp involvement, alopecia totalis and alopecia universalis. Libraries were combined into a pool for sequencing, and differences in TCR yield between samples came mainly from small differences in library volumes within the pool. Peripheral blood TCR repertoire changes were tracked in vivo in alopecia patients during primary and secondary sensitization to the hapten diphenylcyclopropenone (DPC). Blood samples were taken from patients before sensitization (week 0) and then at 2, 6 and about 24 weeks after DPC sensitization. For TCR sequencing, blood came from 25 to 35 alopecia patients at anywhere from one to four time points (pre-sensitization, 2, 6 and 24 weeks).

The germline V gene specifies SGHTS as CDR1 and YDEGEE as CDR2. From its cysteine to its phenylalanine, the CDR3 spans 14 amino acids. Only the CDR3 part of the read is kept: 42 bases, read in frame from the first base. After removal of 2 bases from V and 4 bases from J, the junction retains 3 bases not matched to a gene. This clonotype showed up many times. No cognate antigen has been identified for it. Base qualities are not provided; no much larger clone lies one nucleotide away. Libraries were built with RACE. These reads were obtained on a NextSeq 500. During library preparation, unique molecular identifiers were attached to individual cDNA molecules so that TCRs could be counted quantitatively and reproducibly. Both TCR alpha and TCR beta chains were sequenced from each blood RNA sample. Regarding the original processing steps: Samples had a median of 95,638 TCRs, with a range from about 20,000 to 690,600. V, J and CDR3 annotation of the TCR reads was performed with the Decombinator software suite. To make PS versus PT1 abundance plots, every sample was subsampled to the same number of TCRs (28,000). Expanded TCRs were defined as absent before sensitization and observed at least eight times at the 2-week time point. Using fastp at Q25 and MiXCR, TCRdb reprocessed the public reads and kept productive beta chains. A single entry per CDR3 protein holds the most common genes and DNA from its merged rows. The V and J calls were determined by TCRdb, not by the authors. The sample table lists over 75,000 distinct CDR3 sequences, about a tenth of them with a count of one. The ten largest clones capture approximately 1.1% of the sample.

The study at large found these results: Patch test score correlated positively with the number of PT1 expanded TCRs, reaching significance at thresholds 8, 16 and 32 but not at 4. Repeated subsampling changed both the strength of the expansion versus patch-test correlation and the threshold at which the correlation became significant. Significantly more large CDR3 similarity clusters were formed by expanded TCRs than by pre-sensitization or healthy control sets, consistent with antigen-driven responses. Because all patients had alopecia, a presumed autoimmune disease, the immune response of the patients might differ from that of healthy individuals. The number of TCRs above 1 in 1000 frequency did not change with DPC sensitization; there was no evidence of global repertoire structure alterations.

This specimen's time point label, per the study, means: patch test 3, about 24 weeks after DPC sensitization. In light of the paper, this sample's treatment or condition label describes: therapeutic diphenylcyclopropenone sensitization with weekly scalp DPC. At each patch-test visit, blood was drawn before the patch test was applied. Eligible patients were aged 18 to 70, diagnosed with alopecia, deemed suitable for DPC therapy, and excluded if pregnant. Unfractionated whole blood was collected in Tempus Blood RNA tubes, and total RNA was extracted from that blood. The sequence derives from a woman in her 30s with alopecia areata. Some clones in this sample may be carry-over from other donors' samples. Recombination joined TRBV5-8 with TRBJ2-3, with 8 bases matching TRBD1. Sequencing was performed on whole blood, taken in connection with sensitization to the hapten diphenylcyclopropenone (DPC). The sequence in DNA is TGTGCCAGCAGCTTTGACAGGGGATCAGATACGCAGTATTTT. This gives the protein CASSFDRGSDTQYF.